This TCR beta chain was identified during a study of cytomegalovirus exposure and HLA in healthy donors. The assay was immunoSEQ multiplex PCR, and TCRdb's table has in-frame clones only and misses some. Of around 190,000 clones in the sample, approximately 78% are singletons; the top ten hold 0.95% to 1.5%. This clone was detected once. Its antigen is not identified. Broader study findings: The finding came from a later analysis; first-cohort TCR clusters tended to co-occur in the roughly 110 validation repertoires. Most TCR sequences proved rare, with some public TCRs found in many donors.

From germline, CDR1 is KGHSH and CDR2 LQKENI. This CDR3 spans 17 amino acids. V shed 1 base, J shed 5 bases, and the junction held 11 bases outside the gene matches. The donors formed part of the approximately 110-subject validation cohort, distinct from the roughly 670-subject first cohort. The sample consisted of PBMCs. This receptor was identified in a woman under 40 in good health and CMV-seronegative. The gene calls are TRBV18 and TRBJ1-1; 9 bases are a match to TRBD1. The CDR3 here is CASSPQANRGPVTEAFF. CDR3 DNA sequence: TGTGCCAGCTCACCACAGGCAAACAGGGGGCCAGTAACTGAAGCTTTCTTT.